The rows below give T cell receptor beta chains drawn from one sample of a study of CD8 T cells in ankylosing spondylitis. TCRdb reanalysed the 5' RACE reads using MiXCR and keeps one entry per CDR3 protein. The table shows about 540,000 distinct CDR3 sequences, with roughly 12% occurring only once. Sequenced sample: blood, either unsorted or a sorted T cell fraction (not recorded which). The receptors originated from a male donor with ankylosing spondylitis. Both conserved end residues are part of each CDR3. D genes are given only for firm matches. The size entry is marked missing in some rows and otherwise reads once, few, many or a size class.

v_gene: TRBV20-1
j_gene: TRBJ2-3
abundance: once
d_gene: TRBD2
CDR3aa: CSARTRVRTDTQYF
CDR3nt: TGCAGTGCTCGGACTAGGGTTCGCACAGATACGCAGTATTTT

v_gene: TRBV5-6
j_gene: TRBJ2-3
abundance: -
d_gene: -
CDR3aa: CASSLGPPPGDTQYF
CDR3nt: TGTGCCAGCAGCCTAGGACCTCCCCCGGGAGATACGCAGTATTTT

v_gene: TRBV5-1
j_gene: TRBJ2-1
abundance: -
d_gene: -
CDR3aa: CASSSGTLGNEQFF
CDR3nt: TGCGCCAGCAGCTCCGGGACCCTAGGAAATGAGCAGTTCTTC

v_gene: TRBV19
j_gene: TRBJ2-1
abundance: -
d_gene: TRBD1
CDR3aa: CASSADRVSYNEQFF
CDR3nt: TGTGCCAGTAGCGCGGACAGGGTTTCATACAATGAGCAGTTCTTC

v_gene: TRBV12-3/TRBV12-4
j_gene: TRBJ1-2
abundance: few
d_gene: -
CDR3aa: CASSLNVWTVDGYTF
CDR3nt: TGTGCCAGCAGTTTAAATGTTTGGACAGTAGACGGCTACACCTTC

v_gene: TRBV5-1
j_gene: TRBJ2-7
abundance: -
d_gene: -
CDR3aa: CASSVTRAYEQYF
CDR3nt: TGCGCCAGCAGCGTGACTAGAGCCTACGAGCAGTACTTC

v_gene: TRBV27
j_gene: TRBJ1-1
abundance: -
d_gene: -
CDR3aa: CASREFSGANTEAFF
CDR3nt: TGTGCCAGTCGTGAGTTTTCAGGGGCGAACACTGAAGCTTTCTTT

v_gene: TRBV11-2
j_gene: TRBJ2-2
abundance: few
d_gene: TRBD2
CDR3aa: CASSISGRTGELFF
CDR3nt: TGTGCCAGCAGTATTAGCGGGAGGACCGGGGAGCTGTTTTTT

v_gene: TRBV11-1
j_gene: TRBJ2-3
abundance: few
d_gene: TRBD1
CDR3aa: CASSFPPGTGRSTDTQYF
CDR3nt: TGTGCCAGCAGCTTCCCCCCCGGGACAGGGCGTAGCACAGATACGCAGTATTTT

v_gene: TRBV15
j_gene: TRBJ2-1
abundance: many
d_gene: -
CDR3aa: CATSRDRPSAYNEQFF
CDR3nt: TGTGCCACCAGCAGAGATAGACCTAGCGCGTACAATGAGCAGTTCTTC

v_gene: TRBV12-3/TRBV12-4
j_gene: TRBJ1-2
abundance: -
d_gene: TRBD1
CDR3aa: CASSQDRGFGYTF
CDR3nt: TGTGCCAGCAGTCAGGACAGGGGTTTTGGCTACACCTTC

v_gene: TRBV6-5
j_gene: TRBJ1-1
abundance: few
d_gene: TRBD1
CDR3aa: CASSIPTGYEAFF
CDR3nt: TGTGCCAGCAGTATACCGACAGGGTATGAAGCTTTCTTT

v_gene: TRBV20-1
j_gene: TRBJ2-5
abundance: few
d_gene: TRBD1
CDR3aa: CSARNPQGAGETQYF
CDR3nt: TGCAGTGCCAGAAATCCTCAGGGGGCAGGAGAGACCCAGTACTTC

v_gene: TRBV14
j_gene: TRBJ2-1
abundance: few
d_gene: TRBD2
CDR3aa: CASSHGLAGALGNEQFF
CDR3nt: TGTGCCAGCAGCCATGGACTAGCGGGAGCCCTTGGGAATGAGCAGTTCTTC

v_gene: TRBV29-1
j_gene: TRBJ1-1
abundance: once
d_gene: -
CDR3aa: CSVDPAASNTEAFF
CDR3nt: TGCAGCGTTGACCCCGCGGCCTCGAACACTGAAGCTTTCTTT

v_gene: TRBV7-2
j_gene: TRBJ2-1
abundance: -
d_gene: TRBD2
CDR3aa: CASSLSGGGFNEQFF
CDR3nt: TGTGCCAGCAGCTTGTCTGGGGGAGGGTTCAATGAGCAGTTCTTC

v_gene: TRBV5-6
j_gene: TRBJ2-1
abundance: -
d_gene: -
CDR3aa: CASSPEPGLFGREQFF
CDR3nt: TGTGCCAGCAGCCCGGAACCGGGACTCTTCGGTCGTGAGCAGTTCTTC

v_gene: TRBV5-1
j_gene: TRBJ1-2
abundance: few
d_gene: TRBD1
CDR3aa: CASSPGQVTYGYTF
CDR3nt: TGCGCCAGCAGCCCGGGACAGGTAACCTATGGCTACACCTTC

v_gene: TRBV12-3/TRBV12-4
j_gene: TRBJ1-5
abundance: many
d_gene: -
CDR3aa: CASTHNSNQPQHF
CDR3nt: TGTGCCTCCACACATAATAGCAATCAGCCCCAGCATTTT

v_gene: TRBV14
j_gene: TRBJ2-1
abundance: -
d_gene: TRBD2
CDR3aa: CASRGTSGTSAYNEQFF
CDR3nt: TGTGCCAGCAGAGGAACCTCCGGGACTAGCGCTTACAATGAGCAGTTCTTC

v_gene: TRBV5-1
j_gene: TRBJ1-1
abundance: many
d_gene: -
CDR3aa: CASSLSTVDTEAFF
CDR3nt: TGCGCCAGCAGCTTGTCGACCGTTGACACTGAAGCTTTCTTT

v_gene: TRBV20-1
j_gene: TRBJ2-2
abundance: -
d_gene: TRBD2
CDR3aa: CSARDPGGDTGELFF
CDR3nt: TGCAGTGCTAGAGATCCGGGAGGCGACACCGGGGAGCTGTTTTTT

v_gene: TRBV6-1
j_gene: TRBJ2-4
abundance: -
d_gene: TRBD1
CDR3aa: CASSGGQGGQYIQYF
CDR3nt: TGTGCCAGCAGTGGCGGACAGGGAGGACAGTACATTCAGTACTTC

v_gene: TRBV7-8
j_gene: TRBJ1-5
abundance: few
d_gene: -
CDR3aa: CASSLAIRNSNQPQHF
CDR3nt: TGTGCCAGCAGCTTAGCGATACGGAATAGCAATCAGCCCCAGCATTTT

v_gene: TRBV9
j_gene: TRBJ2-5
abundance: few
d_gene: TRBD2
CDR3aa: CASSVGTSVFQETQYF
CDR3nt: TGTGCCAGCAGCGTAGGGACTAGCGTCTTCCAAGAGACCCAGTACTTC

v_gene: TRBV11-2
j_gene: TRBJ2-1
abundance: many
d_gene: TRBD2
CDR3aa: CASSLGGLAYNEQFF
CDR3nt: TGTGCCAGCAGCCTGGGCGGACTAGCCTACAATGAGCAGTTCTTC

v_gene: TRBV20-1
j_gene: TRBJ2-5
abundance: few
d_gene: -
CDR3aa: CSAKGSQKGETQYF
CDR3nt: TGCAGTGCTAAAGGGTCCCAAAAGGGAGAGACCCAGTACTTC

v_gene: TRBV27
j_gene: TRBJ2-1
abundance: -
d_gene: -
CDR3aa: CVVDEQFF
CDR3nt: TGTGTGGTCGATGAGCAGTTCTTC

v_gene: TRBV7-9
j_gene: TRBJ2-1
abundance: few
d_gene: -
CDR3aa: CASSQRGGPSYNEQFF
CDR3nt: TGTGCCAGCAGCCAGAGGGGGGGGCCCTCCTACAATGAGCAGTTCTTC

v_gene: TRBV12-3/TRBV12-4
j_gene: TRBJ2-6
abundance: -
d_gene: -
CDR3aa: CASRTTDSGANVLTF
CDR3nt: TGTGCCAGCAGAACGACAGACTCTGGGGCCAACGTCCTGACTTTC

v_gene: TRBV19
j_gene: TRBJ2-5
abundance: -
d_gene: -
CDR3aa: CASSIDPSQETQYF
CDR3nt: TGTGCCAGTAGTATAGATCCGTCGCAAGAGACCCAGTACTTC

v_gene: TRBV7-9
j_gene: TRBJ2-5
abundance: -
d_gene: -
CDR3aa: CASSPQLGQETQYF
CDR3nt: TGTGCCAGCAGCCCCCAGTTGGGACAAGAGACCCAGTACTTC

v_gene: TRBV7-6
j_gene: TRBJ2-5
abundance: -
d_gene: TRBD2
CDR3aa: CASSRTSAQETQYF
CDR3nt: TGTGCCAGCAGCCGGACTAGCGCCCAAGAGACCCAGTACTTC

v_gene: TRBV20-1
j_gene: TRBJ2-1
abundance: few
d_gene: TRBD2
CDR3aa: CSADRASGNNEQFF
CDR3nt: TGCAGTGCCGACAGGGCTAGCGGGAACAATGAGCAGTTCTTC

v_gene: TRBV9
j_gene: TRBJ1-2
abundance: -
d_gene: -
CDR3aa: CASSVVQANYGYTF
CDR3nt: TGTGCCAGCAGCGTAGTCCAAGCTAACTATGGCTACACCTTC

v_gene: TRBV11-1
j_gene: TRBJ2-1
abundance: many
d_gene: -
CDR3aa: CASSLLGGASYNEQFF
CDR3nt: TGTGCCAGCAGCTTACTGGGGGGTGCCTCCTACAATGAGCAGTTCTTC

v_gene: TRBV7-7
j_gene: TRBJ2-1
abundance: many
d_gene: -
CDR3aa: CASSSGGSYNEQFF
CDR3nt: TGTGCCAGCAGCTCCGGGGGCTCCTACAATGAGCAGTTCTTC

v_gene: TRBV20-1
j_gene: TRBJ2-2
abundance: few
d_gene: -
CDR3aa: CSASDTWTGELFF
CDR3nt: TGCAGTGCTAGCGACACTTGGACCGGGGAGCTGTTTTTT

v_gene: TRBV24-1
j_gene: TRBJ2-2
abundance: many
d_gene: -
CDR3aa: CATSLGGSNRRSTGELFF
CDR3nt: TGTGCCACCAGTTTAGGGGGATCGAACAGGAGAAGCACCGGGGAGCTGTTTTTT

v_gene: TRBV20-1
j_gene: TRBJ2-1
abundance: -
d_gene: TRBD1
CDR3aa: CSATGPGQGRSKSYNEQFF
CDR3nt: TGCAGTGCTACCGGACCGGGACAGGGGAGGAGTAAGTCCTACAATGAGCAGTTCTTC

v_gene: TRBV11-3
j_gene: TRBJ2-2
abundance: few
d_gene: -
CDR3aa: CASSLVPVLTGELFF
CDR3nt: TGTGCCAGCAGCTTAGTTCCCGTCCTCACCGGGGAGCTGTTTTTT

v_gene: TRBV14
j_gene: TRBJ1-2
abundance: few
d_gene: -
CDR3aa: CASSPRRRDGYTF
CDR3nt: TGTGCCAGCAGCCCCCGACGTAGAGATGGCTACACCTTC

v_gene: TRBV20-1
j_gene: TRBJ1-2
abundance: -
d_gene: -
CDR3aa: CSANSYSNYGYTF
CDR3nt: TGCAGTGCTAACAGCTACTCTAACTATGGCTACACCTTC

v_gene: TRBV2
j_gene: TRBJ2-6
abundance: -
d_gene: -
CDR3aa: CASSKHGTEESGANVLTF
CDR3nt: TGTGCCAGCAGTAAGCACGGGACGGAAGAATCTGGGGCCAACGTCCTGACTTTC

v_gene: TRBV5-1
j_gene: TRBJ1-1
abundance: few
d_gene: -
CDR3aa: CASSQRVRTEAFF
CDR3nt: TGCGCCAGCAGTCAAAGGGTAAGAACTGAAGCTTTCTTT

v_gene: TRBV18
j_gene: TRBJ1-5
abundance: many
d_gene: -
CDR3aa: CASSPDNQPQHF
CDR3nt: TGTGCCAGCTCACCTGATAATCAGCCCCAGCATTTT

v_gene: TRBV11-1
j_gene: TRBJ2-1
abundance: few
d_gene: TRBD2
CDR3aa: CASSHPQAGAYNEQFF
CDR3nt: TGTGCCAGCAGCCACCCGCAAGCGGGGGCCTACAATGAGCAGTTCTTC

v_gene: TRBV12-3/TRBV12-4
j_gene: TRBJ2-3
abundance: -
d_gene: -
CDR3aa: CAGSVAADTQYF
CDR3nt: TGTGCTGGGTCGGTGGCAGCAGATACGCAGTATTTT

v_gene: TRBV24-1
j_gene: TRBJ2-3
abundance: many
d_gene: -
CDR3aa: CATSVASTDTQYF
CDR3nt: TGTGCCACCAGTGTAGCCAGCACAGATACGCAGTATTTT

v_gene: TRBV11-2
j_gene: TRBJ2-1
abundance: many
d_gene: TRBD2
CDR3aa: CASSLAGLGYNEQFF
CDR3nt: TGTGCCAGCAGCTTAGCTGGACTAGGATACAATGAGCAGTTCTTC

v_gene: TRBV5-1
j_gene: TRBJ1-1
abundance: few
d_gene: -
CDR3aa: CASSLPQGTSTEAFF
CDR3nt: TGCGCCAGCAGCTTACCGCAGGGGACAAGCACTGAAGCTTTCTTT

v_gene: TRBV7-2
j_gene: TRBJ2-7
abundance: many
d_gene: -
CDR3aa: CASSLGGATYEQYF
CDR3nt: TGTGCCAGCAGCTTAGGAGGGGCCACATACGAGCAGTACTTC

v_gene: TRBV19
j_gene: TRBJ1-1
abundance: -
d_gene: -
CDR3aa: CASTPSTGNTEAFF
CDR3nt: TGTGCCAGTACCCCTTCGACGGGGAACACTGAAGCTTTCTTT

v_gene: TRBV5-1
j_gene: TRBJ2-5
abundance: few
d_gene: -
CDR3aa: CASSSDPFGETQYF
CDR3nt: TGCGCCAGCAGCTCCGACCCCTTTGGAGAGACCCAGTACTTC

v_gene: TRBV11-2
j_gene: TRBJ1-6
abundance: few
d_gene: -
CDR3aa: CASSLDHSLSPLHF
CDR3nt: TGTGCCAGCAGCTTAGATCACAGCCTTTCACCCCTCCACTTT

v_gene: TRBV29-1
j_gene: TRBJ1-2
abundance: -
d_gene: TRBD1
CDR3aa: CSVRTWDRGGEGYGYTF
CDR3nt: TGCAGCGTTAGAACCTGGGACAGGGGGGGGGAGGGCTATGGCTACACCTTC

v_gene: TRBV5-1
j_gene: TRBJ1-1
abundance: many
d_gene: -
CDR3aa: CASSPSGAGGTEAFF
CDR3nt: TGCGCCAGCAGCCCTTCTGGAGCCGGGGGCACTGAAGCTTTCTTT

v_gene: TRBV3-1
j_gene: TRBJ2-1
abundance: many
d_gene: -
CDR3aa: CASSQDLARRDNEQFF
CDR3nt: TGTGCCAGCAGCCAAGATCTGGCTAGGCGGGACAATGAGCAGTTCTTC

v_gene: TRBV20-1
j_gene: TRBJ2-2
abundance: few
d_gene: TRBD2
CDR3aa: CSARDSMASGRAIRGGELFF
CDR3nt: TGCAGTGCTAGAGATTCTATGGCTAGCGGGAGGGCGATACGTGGCGGGGAGCTGTTTTTT